The 16 T cell receptor beta chains listed next were all sequenced from one sample in a study of cytomegalovirus exposure and HLA in healthy donors. PCR was performed using 60 Vbeta and 13 Jbeta primers. TCRdb's table, derived via immunoSEQ multiplex PCR, lists solely in-frame clones and lacks some. Its table lists around 160,000 clones. Sequenced material: PBMCs. The receptors come from a woman aged 45-65 years in good health and CMV-seronegative.

With respect to this clone: One end of the junction varies from germline; a read error may be responsible. The genes are TRBV18 and TRBJ1-5; possible D gene TRBD1, 5 bases. The germline CDR1 and CDR2 sequences are KGHSH and LQKENI. The CDR3 covers 12 residues. The CDR3 DNA sequence: TGTGCCAGCTCACCAGGCGACAGTCATCCGTATTTT. This sequence encodes CASSPGDSHPYF.

For the CDR3, the DNA is TGTGCCAGCAGCCAATTTTGGACAGGGGACACTGAAGCTTTCTTT. Translating it yields CASSQFWTGDTEAFF. The chain uses TRBV4-2 and TRBJ1-1; TRBD1 matches at 9 bases. The CDR3 runs 15 residues. Germline CDR1 LGHNA, CDR2 YNFKEQ. V was clipped by 2 bases and J by 3 bases; unmatched bases: 4.

The rearrangement uses TRBV11-2 and TRBJ1-2; D may be TRBD1 (5 bases). Trimming removed 5 bases at V and 3 bases at J, with 13 bases between. Germline loops: CDR1 SGHAT, CDR2 FQNNGV. This CDR3 region has 14 residues. CDR3 amino acids: CASSPGTGDYGYTF. The CDR3 bases are TGTGCCAGCAGCCCAGGGACGGGGGACTATGGCTACACCTTC.

The chain recombines TRBV4-3 with TRBJ1-6, with D possibly TRBD1 on 5 matching bases. CDR1 and CDR2 from the germline V gene are LGHNA and YSLEER. V lost 2 bases to trimming and J lost 7 bases, with 15 bases between them. CDR3 size: 16 residues. CDR3 sequence (DNA): TGCGCCAGCAGCCAATTTTCGACAGTTGGAAATTCACCCCTCCACTTT. It is translated as CASSQFSTVGNSPLHF.

The genes are TRBV6-6 and TRBJ1-2, with D tentatively TRBD1 (6 bases). The CDR3 runs to 13 residues. CDR1 is MNHNY, CDR2 SVGAGI, per germline (reference sequence). Trimming took 4 bases from V and 7 from J, leaving 13 bases between them. CDR3 protein: CASSSAGVGGYTF. CDR3 nucleotide sequence: TGTGCCAGCAGTTCGGCAGGGGTCGGTGGCTACACCTTC.

This chain links TRBV5-4 with TRBJ2-7; the D gene is possibly TRBD1 (6 bases). Germline V gene data show CDR1 as SGHNT and CDR2 as YYREEE (reference sequence). Trimming removed 9 bases at V and 5 bases at J, with 24 bases between. CDR3 size: 15 residues. CDR3 amino acids: CAIKTGELSVDEQYF. For the CDR3, the DNA is TGTGCCATCAAGACAGGTGAGCTGAGTGTCGACGAGCAGTACTTC.

The chain links TRBV7-9 to TRBJ2-7; TRBD2 aligns across 8 bases. V trimming: 4 bases; J trimming: 0 bases; junction bases outside the gene matches: 2. CDR3 length equals 14 residues. CDR1 is SEHNR, CDR2 FQNEAQ, per germline (reference sequence). The CDR3 nucleotides read TGTGCCAGCAGCTCCGGGACTAGCTCCTACGAGCAGTACTTC. Amino acids: CASSSGTSSYEQYF.

The chain uses TRBV7-9 and TRBJ1-4; 8 positions agree with TRBD1. The length of the CDR3 is 14 residues. Germline V gives CDR1 SEHNR, CDR2 FQNEAQ (reference sequence). The ends lost 3 bases at V and 13 bases at J; junction bases unmatched: 10. CDR3 sequence reads: CASSFPGQVTGLFF. The CDR3 DNA is TGTGCCAGCAGCTTCCCGGGACAGGTAACGGGACTGTTTTTT. The entire variable domain, with the rest obtained from reference TRBV7-9 and TRBJ1-4, is as follows: DTGVSQNPRHKITKRGQNVTFRCDPISEHNRLYWYRQTLGQGPEFLTYFQNEAQLEKSRLLSDRFSAERPKGSFSTLEIQRTEQGDSAMYLCASSFPGQVTGLFFGSGTQLSVL.

This CDR3 reads CASSLDLVKGAPLHF. CDR3 nucleotide sequence: TGTGCCAGCAGCTTAGATTTAGTCAAGGGGGCCCCCCTCCACTTT. The rearrangement links TRBV11-2 to TRBJ1-6; TRBD1 agrees at 7 bases. Germline V CDR1 and CDR2: SGHAT, FQNNGV. The CDR3 has 15 residues. The V gene end was trimmed by 0 bases and the J gene end by 13 bases; junction bases not matched to a gene: 9.

The CDR3 coding sequence is TGCGCCAGCAGCGAATGGAGTAGGGCGGCGGGAACAGCGGGGGCCAACGTCCTGACTTTC. Residues: CASSEWSRAAGTAGANVLTF. The rearrangement uses TRBV5-1 and TRBJ2-6, with D possibly matching TRBD2 (6 bases). CDR1 and CDR2 from the germline V gene are SGHRS and YFSETQ. This CDR3 has 20 residues. Trimming pared 4 bases from V and 4 bases from J, leaving 27 bases between.

The chain recombines TRBV28 with TRBJ1-5, with D possibly TRBD1 on 5 matching bases. Trimming stripped 2 bases from V and 4 bases from J, with 18 bases between. This CDR3 has 17 residues. CDR1 and CDR2 from the germline V gene are MDHEN and SYDVKM. CDR3 in DNA: TGTGCCAGCAGTTTACGGGGGGTGAGGGCACCTAATCAGCCCCAGCATTTT. It is translated as CASSLRGVRAPNQPQHF. Variable domain in full (rest from reference TRBV28 and TRBJ1-5): DVKVTQSSRYLVKRTGEKVFLECVQDMDHENMFWYRQDPGLGLRLIYFSYDVKMKEKGDIPEGYSVSREKKERFSLILESASTNQTSMYLCASSLRGVRAPNQPQHFGDGTRLSIL.

The gene calls are TRBV4-3 and TRBJ1-2; D is uncertain. CDR3 length: 14 residues. V shed 8 bases and J shed 4 bases, with 17 bases lying between them. Per the germline V gene, CDR1 is LGHNA and CDR2 is YSLEER. The CDR3 coding sequence is TGCGCCAGCGGTAAGGCGGGGATAGGCTATGGCTACACCTTC. Translation: CASGKAGIGYGYTF.

The rearrangement joins TRBV5-6 to TRBJ2-5; 12 bases agree with TRBD2. Looked up from germline, CDR1 is SGHDT and CDR2 is YYEEEE. The CDR3 is 13 amino acids. J gave up 5 bases and V 5 bases, and 1 base lay outside the gene matches. CDR3 sequence (DNA): TGTGCCAGCAGACTAGCGGGAGGTGAGACCCAGTACTTC. Amino acid sequence: CASRLAGGETQYF.

Here the CDR3 reads CASSAGTGAYNEQFF. In DNA, the CDR3 is TGTGCCAGCAGCGCCGGGACAGGGGCTTACAATGAGCAGTTCTTC. The chain combines TRBV6-6 with TRBJ2-1; 10 bases are a match to TRBD1. The CDR3 is made up of 15 amino acids. Germline V gives CDR1 MNHNY, CDR2 SVGAGI (reference sequence). The V gene end was trimmed by 6 bases and the J gene end by 4 bases; junction bases not matched to a gene: 6.

The genes are TRBV6-1 and TRBJ1-4, with TRBD1 matching 8 bases. Trimming at V came to 4 bases and at J to 7 bases, leaving 8 bases not matched to a gene. The CDR3 consists of 15 residues. The germline CDR1 and CDR2 sequences are MNHNS and SASEGT. The CDR3, as DNA: TGTGCCAGCAGTGTAACCGGGACAGGTGGTGAAAAACTGTTTTTT. This encodes CASSVTGTGGEKLFF.

The CDR3 DNA sequence: TGCACCAGCAGCAGGGTTGCGGGGGGCTTACGCACAGATACGCAGTATTTT. Its protein product is CTSSRVAGGLRTDTQYF. The chain recombines TRBV1 with TRBJ2-3; TRBD2, as called in the table, went unchecked against the DNA. TRBV1 is a known pseudogene. This CDR3 region has 17 residues.